This is a list of T cell receptor beta chains from one sample in a study of TIL therapy for anti-PD-1-resistant metastatic lung cancer. Clones were read by immunoSEQ multiplex PCR, and TCRdb kept only the in-frame ones, dropping some. The sample contains 95,000 or so clones, roughly 65% of which appear only once. The sample was tumor tissue, taken at baseline. The source of these receptors is a person aged 25 to 80 with non-small cell lung cancer. The CDR3 runs from the conserved cysteine through the conserved F or W. The D gene is left open where the match is weak. Clone size is shown for a subset of rows, as once, few, many or a class of expanded clone.

clone size	V gene	D gene	J gene	CDR3 DNA	CDR3 protein
NA	TRBV6-5	TRBD2	TRBJ2-2	TGTGCCTCAAATTCGGGGGGGGGCACCGGGGAGCTGTTTTTT	CASNSGGGTGELFF
NA	TRBV24-1	TRBD2	TRBJ2-1	TGTGCCACCAGTGACCCTGGGACTAGCAGCCCCTACAATGAGCAGTTCTTC	CATSDPGTSSPYNEQFF
NA	TRBV5-1	NA	TRBJ2-1	TGCGCCAGCAGCTTGGGGCAGTTGGAAGCGGGCGGCCATGAGCAGTTCTTC	CASSLGQLEAGGHEQFF
NA	TRBV19	NA	TRBJ1-4	TGTGCCAGTAGTATGGTCGGTAGTCCGTATGAAAAACTGTTTTTT	CASSMVGSPYEKLFF
NA	TRBV6-6	NA	TRBJ1-1	TGTGCCAGCAGTCCCCGACAGATGAACACTGAAGCTTTCTTT	CASSPRQMNTEAFF
few	TRBV7-9	TRBD1	TRBJ1-1	TGTGCCAGCAGCCCCCCCGGGACAGGGGGTACTGAAGCTTTCTTT	CASSPPGTGGTEAFF
NA	TRBV5-6	TRBD2	TRBJ2-3	TGTGCCAGCAGCTTTGAGCGGGGGTATACGCAGTATTTT	CASSFERGYTQYF
NA	TRBV7-2	NA	TRBJ1-1	TGTGCCAGCAGCTATGGTGGCGGCACTGAAGCTTTCTTT	CASSYGGGTEAFF
NA	TRBV18	NA	TRBJ2-1	TGTGCCAGCTCACCCTCCCGGGACATAATCCTCGATGAGCAGTTCTTC	CASSPSRDIILDEQFF
NA	TRBV5-1	NA	TRBJ1-2	TGCGCCAGCAGCTTAGGGGCAGTTAATGGCTACACCTTC	CASSLGAVNGYTF
NA	TRBV2	NA	TRBJ2-7	TGTGCCAGCTGTTCCGACGGCCTCTCCTACGAGCAGTACTTC	CASCSDGLSYEQYF
NA	TRBV6-6	TRBD1	TRBJ2-2	TGTGCCAGCAGACGGACAGGGAACACCGGGGAGCTGTTTTTT	CASRRTGNTGELFF
NA	TRBV6-5	TRBD2	TRBJ2-2	TGTGCCAGCAGTTACTGGGGAGGGGCGAACACCGGGGAGCTGTTTTTT	CASSYWGGANTGELFF
few	TRBV7-6	NA	TRBJ1-5	TGTGCCAGCAGCTTAGGTGCGGGGTCTCATCAGCCCCAGCATTTT	CASSLGAGSHQPQHF
medium-sized	TRBV3-1/TRBV3-2	TRBD1	TRBJ2-5	TGTGCCAGCAGCCAGGGGACAGGGGTCAGGGAGACCCAGTACTTC	CASSQGTGVRETQYF
once	TRBV2	NA	TRBJ2-7	TGTGCCAGCAGTTACTCCGAGCTTAGCTCCTACGAGCAGTACTTC	CASSYSELSSYEQYF
NA	TRBV19	NA	TRBJ1-3	TGTGCCAGTAGTATCGCAGGGGCTGGAAACACCATATATTTT	CASSIAGAGNTIYF
NA	TRBV7-9	NA	TRBJ1-1	TGTGCCAGCAGCTCCCAGGGGACTGAAGCTTTCTTT	CASSSQGTEAFF
NA	TRBV15	NA	TRBJ2-7	TGTGCCACCAGCGGACAGTCCTACGAGCAGTACTTC	CATSGQSYEQYF
NA	TRBV4-2	NA	TRBJ1-2	TGTGCCAGCAGCCATGGAAACACAGATTCTAACTATGGCTACACCTTC	CASSHGNTDSNYGYTF
NA	TRBV3-1/TRBV3-2	NA	TRBJ1-2	TGTGCCAGCAGCCCCACGGACAGTGGGACATTAAGCAGAAACTATGGCTACACCTTC	CASSPTDSGTLSRNYGYTF
few	TRBV4-1	NA	TRBJ1-2	TGCGCCAGCAGCCAAGCCGGAGGGGGATTCTATGGCTACACCTTC	CASSQAGGGFYGYTF
once	TRBV12-1	NA	TRBJ2-7	TGTGCCAGCAGCTTAGCAATAGCGGGAGGGCCGACATGGCCAACCTACGAGCAGTACTTC	CASSLAIAGGPTWPTYEQYF